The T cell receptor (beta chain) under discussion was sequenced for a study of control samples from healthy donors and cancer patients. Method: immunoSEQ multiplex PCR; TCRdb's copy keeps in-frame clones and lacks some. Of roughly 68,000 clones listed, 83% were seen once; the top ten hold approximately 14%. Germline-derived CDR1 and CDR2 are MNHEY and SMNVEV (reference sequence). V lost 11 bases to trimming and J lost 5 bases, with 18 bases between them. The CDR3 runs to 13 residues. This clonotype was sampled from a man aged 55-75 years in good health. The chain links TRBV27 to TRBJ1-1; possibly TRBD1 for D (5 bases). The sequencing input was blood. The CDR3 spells CASTGTERTEAFF. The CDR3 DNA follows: TGTGCCTCGACCGGGACGGAACGGACTGAAGCTTTCTTT.